The 24 T cell receptor beta chains in this list originate from one sample, sequenced in a study of shared T cell receptors in the human thymus. The method was immunoSEQ multiplex PCR; TCRdb's version includes in-frame clones alone and lacks a portion of them. The sample has hundreds of thousands of clones, roughly 90% seen once; the top ten hold roughly 0.0097%. These data also featured in a second study, about human thymus T cells.

Sequencing was carried out using thymocytes. The source is a boy younger than two with a congenital heart defect.

This sequence joins TRBV6-5 and TRBJ2-7; no reliable D call. CDR3 length: 15 amino acids. V was trimmed by 0 bases and J by 3 bases, leaving 12 bases between them. CDR1 is MNHEY, CDR2 SVGAGI, per germline. The CDR3 here is CASSYSKVPGYEQYF. CDR3 nucleotides: TGTGCCAGCAGTTACTCGAAGGTCCCAGGCTACGAGCAGTACTTC.

The chain has TRBV25-1 and TRBJ1-4, with D possibly matching TRBD1 (5 bases). Germline loops: CDR1 MGHDK, CDR2 SYGVNS. This CDR3 is built from 15 residues. Between the trimmed V and J ends, which lost 3 bases and 4 bases, there was a span of 12 bases. CDR3: CASSEPGLYNEKLFF. As DNA, the CDR3 is TGTGCCAGCAGTGAGCCGGGACTGTATAATGAAAAACTGTTTTTT.

The chain carries TRBV7-9 and TRBJ2-5; possible D gene TRBD1, 5 bases. Trimming pared 5 bases from V and 5 bases from J, leaving 15 bases between. This CDR3 region has 14 residues. Germline values: CDR1 SEHNR, CDR2 FQNEAQ (reference sequence). The CDR3 here is CASSPPPQGETQYF. The CDR3 DNA reads as TGTGCCAGCAGCCCTCCCCCCCAGGGCGAGACCCAGTACTTC. The full variable domain, rest sourced from reference TRBV7-9 and TRBJ2-5, is DTGVSQNPRHKITKRGQNVTFRCDPISEHNRLYWYRQTLGQGPEFLTYFQNEAQLEKSRLLSDRFSAERPKGSFSTLEIQRTEQGDSAMYLCASSPPPQGETQYFGPGTRLLVL.

The CDR3 loop is CASSSRVQSNEKLFF. Written as DNA, the CDR3 is TGTGCCAGCAGCTCGCGGGTACAGAGTAATGAAAAACTGTTTTTT. The chain is built from TRBV7-9 and TRBJ1-4; D uncertain. The germline gives CDR1 SEHNR, CDR2 FQNEAQ (reference sequence). V was shortened by 4 bases and J by 4 bases, with 13 bases between the two germline ends. The CDR3 is made up of 15 amino acids.

This clone was seen only once. This sequence joins TRBV7-2 and TRBJ2-7; the D gene is possibly TRBD1 (6 bases). Trimming pared 5 bases from V and 2 bases from J, leaving 13 bases between. The CDR3 runs 14 residues. Germline-derived CDR1 and CDR2 are SGHTA and FQGNSA. CDR3 in amino acids: CASSQRGIPYEQYF. The CDR3 DNA is TGTGCCAGCAGCCAAAGGGGGATCCCCTACGAGCAGTACTTC.

The chain employs TRBV4-1 and TRBJ2-3, with 9 bases lining up with TRBD2. The CDR3 loop spans 18 amino acids. The V gene end was trimmed by 0 bases and the J gene end by 0 bases; junction bases not matched to a gene: 7. CDR1 is MGHRA and CDR2 is YSYEKL in the germline V gene. CDR3 DNA: TGCGCCAGCAGCCAAGAGGCGGGGCGGGAGGGTAGCACAGATACGCAGTATTTT. This codes for CASSQEAGREGSTDTQYF.

This chain uses TRBV30 with TRBJ1-2; D remains unclear. Trimming stripped 8 bases from V and 6 bases from J, with 4 bases between. This CDR3 has 8 amino acids. Germline CDR1 is GTSNPN and CDR2 is SVGIG (reference sequence). The CDR3 coding sequence is TGTGCCACAGATGGCTACACCTTC. This encodes CATDGYTF. The full variable domain, its missing parts supplied by reference TRBV30 and TRBJ1-2, is SQTIHQWPATLVQPVGSPLSLECTVEGTSNPNLYWYRQAAGRGLQLLFYSVGIGQISSEVPQNLSASRPQDRQFILSSKKLLLSDSGFYLCATDGYTFGSGTRLTVV.

The chain joins TRBV12-5 to TRBJ1-2; possibly TRBD1 for D (5 bases). Trimming removed 4 bases from V and 4 bases from J, with 10 bases in between. CDR1 is LGHNT and CDR2 is FRNRAP in the germline V gene. There are 13 residues in the CDR3. The CDR3 DNA reads TGTGCTAGTGGTTCCAGGGTGGGCTATGGCTACACCTTC. It yields the protein CASGSRVGYGYTF.

The V call is TRBV15, the J call TRBJ2-7; 8 bases are a match to TRBD1. The CDR3 loop spans 17 amino acids. Trimming removed 0 bases from V and 0 bases from J; junction bases left unmatched: 7. CDR1 is LNHNV and CDR2 is YYDKDF in the germline V gene (reference sequence). The CDR3 DNA reads as TGTGCCACCAGCAGAGAGGGGGGACAGGCCTGCTCCTACGAGCAGTACTTC. As protein: CATSREGGQACSYEQYF.

This chain connects TRBV19 to TRBJ1-2, with 10 bases matching TRBD1. This CDR3 contains 15 residues. Germline loops: CDR1 LNHDA, CDR2 SQIVND (reference sequence). J lost 4 bases, V lost 5 bases, and 7 bases had no gene match. CDR3 residues: CASSGRDRGPYGYTF. CDR3 DNA sequence: TGTGCCAGTAGTGGCCGGGACAGGGGACCCTATGGCTACACCTTC.

The rearrangement uses TRBV10-2 and TRBJ2-4; 8 bases fit TRBD2. CDR1 WSHSY and CDR2 SAAADI come from the germline V gene. This CDR3 has 18 amino acids. The trim removed 6 bases at V and 0 bases at J, leaving 13 bases unmatched. CDR3 region: CASSPGLGGRRAKNIQYF. DNA of the CDR3: TGCGCCAGCAGCCCGGGACTAGGGGGAAGGAGAGCCAAAAACATTCAGTACTTC.

A few counts support this clone. The V and J genes are TRBV19 and TRBJ1-1; tentatively, D is TRBD1 (6 bases). Trimming left V 6 bases short and J 0 bases short, with 11 bases between. CDR1 is LNHDA and CDR2 is SQIVND in the germline V gene (reference sequence). This CDR3 has 14 amino acids. CDR3 sequence (DNA): TGTGCCAGTAGGGGGGGGCATTTGAACACTGAAGCTTTCTTT. Translating it yields CASRGGHLNTEAFF.

This chain uses TRBV19 with TRBJ1-2; 7 bases map to TRBD1. The CDR3 extends over 16 amino acids. The V and J ends lost 3 bases and 3 bases, in that order; junction bases with no gene match: 10. Germline CDR1 LNHDA, CDR2 SQIVND (reference sequence). Written as DNA, the CDR3 is TGTGCCAGTAGTATTACGTGGGGGACAGTTTACTATGGCTACACCTTC. This codes for CASSITWGTVYYGYTF.

This chain uses TRBV15 with TRBJ2-3; the match to TRBD2 covers 7 bases. Germline-derived CDR1 and CDR2 are LNHNV and YYDKDF (reference sequence). The trim removed 5 bases at V and 2 bases at J, leaving 16 bases unmatched. The CDR3 has 18 amino acids. In DNA, the CDR3 is TGTGCCACCAGCTCTCGGGAGGAGGAGCACCATCCCACAGATACGCAGTATTTT. This encodes CATSSREEEHHPTDTQYF. Together with reference TRBV15 and TRBJ2-3, the CDR3 gives the full variable domain: DAMVIQNPRYQVTQFGKPVTLSCSQTLNHNVMYWYQQKSSQAPKLLFHYYDKDFNNEADTPDNFQSRRPNTSFCFLDIRSPGLGDTAMYLCATSSREEEHHPTDTQYFGPGTRLTVL.

There are a few counts of this clone. This sequence joins TRBV5-6 and TRBJ2-7; a weak D match, TRBD2 (5 bases). The V end lost 4 bases, the J end lost 3 bases, and 17 bases lay between the germline ends. The length of the CDR3 is 15 residues. CDR1 and CDR2 (germline): SGHDT, YYEEEE. The CDR3 region is CASSAGHLAYYEQYF. The CDR3 nucleotides read TGTGCCAGCAGCGCGGGCCACCTAGCCTACTACGAGCAGTACTTC.

The genes are TRBV12-5 and TRBJ2-7; 7 bases fit TRBD2. J lost 1 base, V lost 5 bases, and 8 bases had no gene match. From germline, CDR1 is LGHNT and CDR2 FRNRAP. This CDR3 has 15 residues. CDR3 nucleotides: TGTGCTAGTGGTAACCCTACTAGCGCGTCCTACGAGCAGTACTTC. This translates into CASGNPTSASYEQYF.

In the case of this clone: The junction and the germline gene differ at one end; a read error may be behind it. The chain joins TRBV7-2 to TRBJ2-3, with D tentatively TRBD2 (7 bases). This CDR3 has 14 residues. The V gene's germline CDR1 is SGHTA and CDR2 FQGNSA. DNA of the CDR3: TGTGCCAGCAGCGCTCGGGGGGCGATAGATCCGCAGTATTTT. Amino acids: CASSARGAIDPQYF.

This sequence joins TRBV27 and TRBJ2-7; TRBD2 might be the D (7 bases). Germline CDR1 is MNHEY and CDR2 is SMNVEV (reference sequence). This CDR3 has 14 amino acids. The germline V and J ends were trimmed by 2 bases and 9 bases, with 17 bases remaining between them. CDR3: CASSLRGGAGAQYF. DNA of the CDR3: TGTGCCAGCAGTTTAAGGGGAGGGGCGGGGGCGCAGTACTTC.

The CDR3 sequence: CASSLQRDRGLNEQYF. CDR3 DNA: TGTGCCAGCAGCTTACAAAGGGACAGGGGTCTCAACGAGCAGTACTTC. The rearrangement links TRBV7-2 to TRBJ2-7; 10 nucleotides agree with TRBD1. The CDR3 runs to 16 residues. Germline V gene sequence: CDR1 SGHTA, CDR2 FQGNSA. After removal of 2 bases from V and 5 bases from J, the junction contained 9 bases not matched to a gene.

The chain recombines TRBV6-6 with TRBJ2-3, with 11 bases fitting TRBD2. V was pared by 3 bases and J by 9 bases, with 11 bases of the junction left unmatched. Germline values: CDR1 MNHNY, CDR2 SVGAGI (reference sequence). The CDR3 is 16 residues long. In DNA form, the CDR3 reads TGTGCCAGCAGTTATCCTACTAGCGGGAGTCAGGAAACGCAGTATTTT. It specifies CASSYPTSGSQETQYF.

This clone was seen more than once but under ten times. This chain links TRBV10-3 with TRBJ2-4; weak D call: TRBD2 (7 bases). CDR1 and CDR2 (germline): ENHRY, SYGVKD. Trimming took off 7 bases at V and 1 base at J, with 14 bases between the two ends. The CDR3 extends over 15 amino acids. The CDR3 is CAIKGEGRAKNIQYF. CDR3 sequence (DNA): TGTGCCATCAAGGGGGAGGGCCGGGCCAAAAACATTCAGTACTTC.

Notes on this clone: Other nucleotide sequences in the sample specify the same CDR3. The V call is TRBV11-3, the J call TRBJ1-2; 8 bases agree with TRBD1. Per germline, CDR1 SGHNT and CDR2 YENEEA. V gave up 4 bases and J gave up 4 bases; unmatched junction bases: 5. There are 14 residues in the CDR3. The CDR3 DNA reads TGTGCCAGCAGCTCTGGACAGGGTGGCTATGGCTACACCTTC. Translated: CASSSGQGGYGYTF.

The CDR3 is CASSLRGDEVQETQYF. DNA of the CDR3: TGTGCCAGCAGCTTAAGGGGCGATGAGGTCCAAGAGACCCAGTACTTC. The chain employs TRBV11-2 and TRBJ2-5, with D maybe TRBD1 (5 bases). Germline loops: CDR1 SGHAT, CDR2 FQNNGV. The CDR3 consists of 16 residues. V lost 2 bases, J lost 1 base, and 14 bases lay in between.

This clone appeared a single time. The gene calls are TRBV9 and TRBJ1-5, with 10 nucleotides matching TRBD1. Germline V gene sequence: CDR1 SGDLS, CDR2 YYNGEE. V shed 3 bases, J shed 3 bases, and the junction held 3 bases outside the gene matches. The CDR3 length is 15 residues. The CDR3 region has the DNA TGTGCCAGCAGCGCCGGGACAGGGGACAATCAGCCCCAGCATTTT. Its protein product is CASSAGTGDNQPQHF.